One sample yielded the 20 T cell receptor beta chains listed below, sequenced in a study of T cell repertoires in cytomegalovirus infection. TCRdb passed the reads through MiXCR, listing each CDR3 protein once. This table has approximately 730,000 distinct CDR3 sequences, around 35% appearing once. Their recognized antigens are unknown. The input for sequencing was cultured PBMCs, taken from culture after CMV antigen stimulation. The receptors stem from a human donor in good health (CMV status not recorded). Some clones in this sample may be carry-over from other donors' samples.

This chain links TRBV6-1 with TRBJ2-7, with a possible D match to TRBD1 (5 bases). The length of the CDR3 is 12 residues. Germline CDR1 is MNHNS and CDR2 is SASEGT. V was cut by 7 bases and J by 5 bases, with 12 bases left in between. This CDR3 reads CASNAGRHEQYF. DNA of the CDR3: TGTGCCAGCAATGCAGGGCGCCACGAGCAGTACTTC.

The rearrangement joins TRBV7-9 to TRBJ2-1; D may be TRBD2 (6 bases). This CDR3 contains 12 residues. V lost 4 bases to trimming and J lost 9 bases, with 10 bases between them. CDR1 is SEHNR, CDR2 FQNEAQ, per germline (reference sequence). CDR3 region: CASSSRGFEQFF. The CDR3 coding sequence is TGTGCCAGCAGCTCTCGGGGGTTTGAGCAGTTCTTC.

The rearrangement joins TRBV30 to TRBJ2-1; D is tentatively TRBD1 or TRBD2 (6 bases each). CDR1 is GTSNPN and CDR2 is SVGIG in the germline V gene (reference sequence). The length of the CDR3 is 15 residues. The germline V and J ends were trimmed by 2 bases and 8 bases, with 19 bases remaining between them. The CDR3 protein is CAWSKRGEPLDEQFF. As DNA, the CDR3 is TGTGCCTGGAGTAAGAGGGGGGAGCCTCTGGATGAGCAGTTCTTC.

Many counts were recorded for this clonotype. J is TRBJ2-5 and V is TRBV7-2; D is perhaps TRBD1 (6 bases). Germline-derived CDR1 and CDR2 are SGHTA and FQGNSA. Trimming took 5 bases from V and 9 from J, leaving 22 bases between them. This CDR3 comprises 15 residues. The CDR3 here is CASSPGGTGSRPQYF. The CDR3 nucleotides read TGTGCCAGCAGCCCCGGAGGAACAGGGTCAAGGCCCCAGTACTTC.

The chain employs TRBV6-2 or TRBV6-3 and TRBJ1-1; D might be TRBD1 (6 bases). There are 13 residues in the CDR3. Trimming pared 6 bases from V and 4 bases from J, leaving 12 bases between. The germline gives CDR1 MNHEY, CDR2 SVGEGT. CDR3 region: CASRGAGSTEAFF. Written as DNA, the CDR3 is TGTGCCAGCAGGGGGGCTGGGAGCACTGAAGCTTTCTTT.

In this sample, this clonotype turned up a few times. The chain couples TRBV27 to TRBJ1-4, with TRBD1 identical over 7 bases. CDR1 is MNHEY and CDR2 is SMNVEV in the germline V gene (reference sequence). J was trimmed by 5 bases and V by 6 bases; bases with no gene match: 9. The CDR3 contains 15 residues. CDR3 sequence reads: CASRTRQGVNEKLFF. DNA of the CDR3: TGTGCCAGCAGGACGCGACAGGGAGTAAATGAAAAACTGTTTTTT.

This rearrangement joins TRBV10-3 to TRBJ2-1; D tentatively reads TRBD1 or TRBD2 (5 bases each). Germline V CDR1 and CDR2: ENHRY, SYGVKD. This CDR3 comprises 16 residues. Trimming pared 3 bases from V and 7 bases from J, leaving 19 bases between. The CDR3 DNA reads as TGTGCCATCAGTGATGTCCCGGGACGGATGGGAAATGAGCAGTTCTTC. Translating gives CAISDVPGRMGNEQFF.

The V gene is TRBV20-1, the J gene TRBJ1-1; 9 nucleotides match TRBD1. Germline V gene lookup returns CDR1 DFQATT and CDR2 SNEGSKA (reference sequence). V was pared by 3 bases and J by 8 bases, with 10 bases of the junction left unmatched. This CDR3 is built from 14 residues. This chain's CDR3 is CSASYGQGISEAFF. CDR3 coding DNA: TGCAGTGCTAGTTATGGACAGGGGATAAGCGAAGCTTTCTTT.

This chain connects TRBV28 to TRBJ1-4; TRBD1 might be the D (6 bases). Between the trimmed V and J ends, which lost 7 bases and 2 bases, there was a span of 11 bases. Germline assignment: CDR1 MDHEN and CDR2 SYDVKM. The CDR3 extends over 14 amino acids. Here the CDR3 reads CASNQGGTNEKLFF. CDR3 sequence (DNA): TGTGCCAGCAACCAAGGGGGGACTAATGAAAAACTGTTTTTT.

This clonotype showed up just a few times. The rearrangement links TRBV2 to TRBJ1-2, with TRBD1 identical over 8 bases. J was trimmed by 6 bases and V by 4 bases; bases with no gene match: 4. Germline V lookup: CDR1 SNHLY, CDR2 FYNNEI. There are 13 residues in the CDR3. CDR3 DNA: TGTGCCAGCAGTGTCTCAGGGGGCAATGGCTACACCTTC. This sequence encodes CASSVSGGNGYTF. The full variable domain, in which reference TRBV2 and TRBJ1-2 provide the parts outside the CDR3, is EPEVTQTPSHQVTQMGQEVILRCVPISNHLYFYWYRQILGQKVEFLVSFYNNEISEKSEIFDDQFSVERPDGSNFTLKIRSTKLEDSAMYFCASSVSGGNGYTFGSGTRLTVV.

There are many counts of this clonotype. The chain uses TRBV7-2 and TRBJ2-1, with D tentatively TRBD2 (5 bases). V dropped 2 bases and J dropped 7 bases, with 12 bases sitting between them. Germline V lookup: CDR1 SGHTA, CDR2 FQGNSA. This CDR3 comprises 14 residues. The CDR3 DNA sequence: TGTGCCAGCAGCTTAAGAGTGGGAGTAAATGAGCAGTTCTTC. This translates into CASSLRVGVNEQFF.

The gene calls are TRBV11-2 and TRBJ2-6; D tentatively reads TRBD1 or TRBD2 (6 bases each). V was shortened by 2 bases and J by 0 bases, with 11 bases between the two germline ends. CDR3 size: 17 residues. Germline CDR1 reads SGHAT; CDR2 reads FQNNGV. The CDR3 here is CASSLRGAFSGANVLTF. The CDR3 DNA reads as TGTGCCAGCAGCTTAAGGGGGGCCTTCTCTGGGGCCAACGTCCTGACTTTC. Drawing the rest from reference TRBV11-2 and TRBJ2-6, the complete variable domain is EAGVAQSPRYKIIEKRQSVAFWCNPISGHATLYWYQQILGQGPKLLIQFQNNGVVDDSQLPKDRFSAERLKGVDSTLKIQPAKLEDSAVYLCASSLRGAFSGANVLTFGAGSRLTVL.

Only a few counts were recorded for this clonotype. The chain carries TRBV7-2 and TRBJ2-2; D gene unclear. V lost 5 bases and J lost 4, with 11 bases in between. CDR1 is SGHTA and CDR2 is FQGNSA in the germline V gene. CDR3 length: 14 amino acids. The CDR3 nucleotides read TGTGCCAGCAGCACCCTAAGGGTCACCGGGGAGCTGTTTTTT. It codes for CASSTLRVTGELFF. Filled out from reference TRBV7-2 and TRBJ2-2, the complete variable domain reads GAGVSQSPSNKVTEKGKDVELRCDPISGHTALYWYRQSLGQGLEFLIYFQGNSAPDKSGLPSDRFSAERTGGSVSTLTIQRTQQEDSAVYLCASSTLRVTGELFFGEGSRLTVL.

V gene TRBV10-3 combines with J gene TRBJ1-1, with a tentative D call TRBD1 (5 bases). V lost 4 bases, J lost 3 bases, and 12 bases lay in between. CDR1 and CDR2 from the germline V gene are ENHRY and SYGVKD. This CDR3 is built from 14 residues. The DNA for the CDR3 is TGTGCCATCAGTGCAGGGCGCGGAGACACTGAAGCTTTCTTT. It codes for CAISAGRGDTEAFF.

The J gene is TRBJ2-7, the V gene TRBV5-4, with 8 bases aligning to TRBD2. Germline V lookup: CDR1 SGHNT, CDR2 YYREEE (reference sequence). The junction had 12 bases not matched to a gene; V was cut back by 4 bases and J by 6 bases. This CDR3 has 15 residues. The CDR3 nucleotides read TGTGCCAGCAGCAGCCAAAAGCGGGAGAACGGCGAGCAGTACTTC. This translates into CASSSQKRENGEQYF.

This chain joins TRBV28 and TRBJ1-1, with 7 bases aligning to TRBD1. This CDR3 spans 13 amino acids. CDR1 and CDR2 from the germline V gene are MDHEN and SYDVKM. With V trimmed by 7 bases and J by 7 bases, 9 bases remained unmatched. In nucleotides, the CDR3 is TGTGCCAGCACCTACAGGGGAACCCTTGAAGCTTTCTTT. Translation gives CASTYRGTLEAFF.

This clonotype was counted a few times. The J gene is TRBJ1-1, the V gene TRBV28; D unresolved. Germline assignment: CDR1 MDHEN and CDR2 SYDVKM. CDR3 length: 14 amino acids. V was pared by 5 bases and J by 2 bases, with 12 bases between. CDR3: CASSRGSENTEAFF. The CDR3, as DNA: TGTGCCAGCAGTAGAGGGTCAGAAAACACTGAAGCTTTCTTT.

This chain links TRBV20-1 with TRBJ2-4; D unclear. Germline-derived CDR1 and CDR2 are DFQATT and SNEGSKA (reference sequence). This CDR3 has 13 residues. The ends were cut back, 6 bases at V and 7 bases at J, with 16 bases in the middle. The CDR3 DNA reads TGCAGTGCCCCCCCCCGGAGAGAGAACATTCAGTACTTC. Amino acid sequence: CSAPPRRENIQYF.

This clonotype came up a few times. The V call is TRBV5-4, the J call TRBJ2-1, with TRBD2 as a possible D gene (5 bases). Trimming removed 4 bases from V and 4 bases from J, with 21 bases in between. The CDR3 covers 17 residues. CDR1 SGHNT and CDR2 YYREEE come from the germline V gene (reference sequence). The CDR3 reads CASSTSPSPGEYNEQFF. The DNA of the CDR3 is TGTGCCAGCAGCACCTCCCCTAGCCCCGGGGAATACAATGAGCAGTTCTTC. Together with reference TRBV5-4 and TRBJ2-1, the CDR3 gives the full variable domain: ETGVTQSPTHLIKTRGQQVTLRCSSQSGHNTVSWYQQALGQGPQFIFQYYREEENGRGNFPPRFSGLQFPNYSSELNVNALELDDSALYLCASSTSPSPGEYNEQFFGPGTRLTVL.

This clonotype was found many times. The chain is built from TRBV7-2 and TRBJ2-1; D is unresolved. The CDR3 runs 17 residues. V lost 1 base, J lost 2 bases, and 15 bases lay in between. Germline CDR1 SGHTA, CDR2 FQGNSA. The CDR3 loop reads CASSLVHSPSPYNEQFF. The CDR3 DNA reads as TGTGCCAGCAGCTTAGTCCATTCGCCTAGTCCCTACAATGAGCAGTTCTTC.